A selection of T cell receptor beta chains follows, all from one sample in a study of OX40 agonist ivuxolimab in advanced cancers. Clones were sequenced by immunoSEQ multiplex PCR, and TCRdb holds only the in-frame ones, with some missing. The top ten hold around 5% of the sample, which has tens of thousands of clones, about 85% seen once. Sample: CD4+ or CD8+ T cells sorted from blood, taken in a trial of the OX40 agonist ivuxolimab. Receptors were obtained from an adult with an advanced solid tumor such as melanoma, head and neck, liver or kidney cancer. Each CDR3 is given with its conserved first and last residue. Fields, in order: J gene, V gene, clone size, D gene, CDR3 DNA, CDR3 protein. A D gene is named only where the DNA matches it firmly. Not all rows give a size; the values are once, few, many and, for expanded clones, a class.

TRBJ1-4	TRBV5-1	NA	NA	TGCGCCAGCAGCTTGGATTCCTCGGGGGGCGAACTTGCAACTAATGAAAAACTGTTTTTT	CASSLDSSGGELATNEKLFF
TRBJ2-3	TRBV9	NA	NA	TGTGCCAGCAGCTCGGACTATGTGGCAGATACGCAGTATTTT	CASSSDYVADTQYF
TRBJ2-7	TRBV6-7	NA	TRBD1	TGTGCCAGCAGCCAGGGGGACGAGCAGTACTTC	CASSQGDEQYF
TRBJ2-7	TRBV5-1	NA	TRBD1	TGCGCCAGCACTGGACAGGGGACCTCCTACGAGCAGTACTTC	CASTGQGTSYEQYF
TRBJ1-2	TRBV6-5	once	NA	TGTGCCAGCAGTTACTCGTCACGGCCCTATGGCTACACCTTC	CASSYSSRPYGYTF
TRBJ1-6	TRBV2	NA	TRBD1	TGTGCCAGCAGTGGACAGGGCGATTCACCCCTCCACTTT	CASSGQGDSPLHF
TRBJ1-5	TRBV6-4	NA	TRBD1	TGTGCCAGCAGCTCAGGGGGCGGTCAGCCCCAGCATTTT	CASSSGGGQPQHF
TRBJ1-1	TRBV5-6	NA	NA	TGTGCCAGCAGGGAGAACTGGAGCACTGAAGCTTTCTTT	CASRENWSTEAFF
TRBJ1-2	TRBV5-6	NA	NA	TGTGCCAGCAGCTTCGGAGGTATTGGGGGCTACACCTTC	CASSFGGIGGYTF
TRBJ2-1	TRBV5-1	NA	NA	TGCGCCAGCAGTGGACAGACCTCATACAATGAGCAGTTCTTC	CASSGQTSYNEQFF